The 20 T cell receptor beta chains given below trace back to one sample, sequenced in a study of blood T cell repertoires in COVID-19. Produced via immunoSEQ multiplex PCR; TCRdb's table is partial and in-frame only. The sample records 200,000 or so clones, roughly 80% being singletons. Material: peripheral blood. The receptors originated from a human donor in a cohort sampled during active COVID-19.

The J gene is TRBJ2-7, the V gene TRBV4-3; TRBD2 might be the D (5 bases). The V gene's germline CDR1 is LGHNA and CDR2 YSLEER. The length of the CDR3 is 15 residues. Trimming shortened V by 1 base and J by 2 bases, and 12 bases separated the two germline ends. The CDR3 DNA sequence: TGCGCCAGCAGCCAAGGCCCGGGGTGGGCCTACGAGCAGTACTTC. Residues: CASSQGPGWAYEQYF.

CDR3 region: CASSPSGGWYSPLHF. The CDR3 nucleotides read TGTGCCAGCAGTCCGTCAGGGGGCTGGTATTCACCCCTCCACTTT. This sequence joins TRBV27 and TRBJ1-6, with 8 bases identical to TRBD1. V shed 5 bases, J shed 8 bases, and the junction held 8 bases outside the gene matches. The CDR3 is made up of 15 amino acids. The germline V gene encodes CDR1 MNHEY and CDR2 SMNVEV (reference sequence).

V gene TRBV28 combines with J gene TRBJ2-7; D is possibly TRBD2 (5 bases). V was trimmed by 3 bases and J by 4 bases, leaving 10 bases between them. This CDR3 is built from 13 residues. Germline V gives CDR1 MDHEN, CDR2 SYDVKM. CDR3 sequence reads: CASSFRERYEQYF. The CDR3 nucleotides read TGTGCCAGCAGTTTCCGGGAACGATACGAGCAGTACTTC.

The CDR3 coding sequence is TGTGCCACCAGTGATGGGTTAGCGGGCCCAACCTACGAGCAGTACTTC. Its protein product is CATSDGLAGPTYEQYF. J is TRBJ2-7 and V is TRBV24-1; 7 bases line up with TRBD2. CDR3 length: 16 residues. J lost 2 bases, V lost 3 bases, and 9 bases had no gene match. In germline, CDR1 is KGHDR, CDR2 SFDVKD.

The chain has TRBV10-3 and TRBJ2-6; no firm D call. Trimming shortened V by 4 bases and J by 0 bases, and 10 bases separated the two germline ends. Germline loops: CDR1 ENHRY, CDR2 SYGVKD. The CDR3 consists of 16 residues. Here the CDR3 DNA reads TGTGCCATCAGTGCGGAAAGGAGCTCTGGGGCCAACGTCCTGACTTTC. It specifies CAISAERSSGANVLTF.

The chain recombines TRBV7-2 with TRBJ2-6; 7 nucleotides line up with TRBD1. CDR1 and CDR2 (germline): SGHTA, FQGNSA. V was pared by 4 bases and J by 0 bases, with 9 bases of the junction left unmatched. The CDR3 has 18 residues. The CDR3 reads CASSSLGTVFSGANVLTF. CDR3 nucleotide sequence: TGTGCCAGCAGCTCCCTCGGGACAGTTTTCTCTGGGGCCAACGTCCTGACTTTC.

The chain joins TRBV10-3 to TRBJ2-2; perhaps TRBD1 as D (5 bases). V lost 1 base and J 1 base, leaving 16 bases between the germline ends. The CDR3 contains 18 residues. CDR1 is ENHRY, CDR2 SYGVKD, per germline. The CDR3: CAISEFFGVGQNTGELFF. In DNA form, the CDR3 reads TGTGCCATCAGTGAGTTTTTTGGTGTCGGACAGAACACCGGGGAGCTGTTTTTT.

This clone was found a few times. The rearrangement links TRBV6-1 to TRBJ2-7; D is perhaps TRBD1 (5 bases). V lost 3 bases and J lost 3, with 12 bases in between. This CDR3 is built from 14 residues. Germline V lookup: CDR1 MNHNS, CDR2 SASEGT. The CDR3, as DNA: TGTGCCAGCAGTGAGGGGCGGAGAGGCTACGAGCAGTACTTC. Amino acid sequence: CASSEGRRGYEQYF.

V gene TRBV7-9 combines with J gene TRBJ1-5, with D possibly being TRBD1 (6 bases). The CDR3 consists of 13 residues. V lost 4 bases, J lost 8 bases, and 12 bases lay in between. CDR1 is SEHNR, CDR2 FQNEAQ, per germline (reference sequence). The CDR3 protein is CASSSQGLEPQHF. CDR3 bases: TGTGCCAGCAGCTCACAGGGTCTGGAGCCCCAGCATTTT.

The rearrangement uses TRBV7-9 and TRBJ2-7; perhaps TRBD1 as D (7 bases). Germline CDR1 reads SEHNR; CDR2 reads FQNEAQ (reference sequence). V was shortened by 6 bases and J by 0 bases, with 12 bases between the two germline ends. This CDR3 spans 14 amino acids. The CDR3 coding sequence is TGTGCCAGCAGTGCGGGACAGAGCTCCTACGAGCAGTACTTC. It codes for CASSAGQSSYEQYF. The full variable domain, its missing parts supplied by reference TRBV7-9 and TRBJ2-7, is DTGVSQNPRHKITKRGQNVTFRCDPISEHNRLYWYRQTLGQGPEFLTYFQNEAQLEKSRLLSDRFSAERPKGSFSTLEIQRTEQGDSAMYLCASSAGQSSYEQYFGPGTRLTVT.

The chain uses TRBV10-3 and TRBJ1-4; maybe TRBD1 (6 bases). The CDR3 is 14 amino acids. V lost 8 bases and J 0 bases, leaving 10 bases between the germline ends. From germline, CDR1 is ENHRY and CDR2 SYGVKD. The CDR3 DNA reads as TGTGCCATCGCCGAGGGGGCAACTAATGAAAAACTGTTTTTT. Protein product: CAIAEGATNEKLFF.

This chain links TRBV5-1 with TRBJ1-6; the match to TRBD1 covers 9 bases. Germline V gene lookup returns CDR1 SGHRS and CDR2 YFSETQ. The CDR3 extends over 16 amino acids. V lost 0 bases to trimming and J lost 4 bases; unmatched junction nucleotides: 2. The CDR3 here is CASSLGQGVYNSPLHF. The CDR3 DNA reads TGCGCCAGCAGCTTGGGACAGGGGGTGTATAATTCACCCCTCCACTTT.

CDR3 DNA sequence: TGCGCCAGCAGCCAAGAGGGACTACTCTCTGGGGCCAACGTCCTGACTTTC. Amino acid sequence: CASSQEGLLSGANVLTF. The chain is built from TRBV4-1 and TRBJ2-6, with 7 bases identical to TRBD2. Germline CDR1 is MGHRA and CDR2 is YSYEKL. V lost 0 bases to trimming and J lost 0 bases; unmatched junction nucleotides: 2. The CDR3 runs 17 residues.

V is TRBV6-5 and J is TRBJ2-7; 8 nucleotides line up with TRBD1. Trimming cost V 4 bases and J 1 base; bases outside gene matches: 3. The germline CDR1 and CDR2 sequences are MNHEY and SVGAGI. The CDR3 has 14 residues. CDR3 sequence reads: CASSSGGLSYEQYF. Written as DNA, the CDR3 is TGTGCCAGCAGTTCAGGGGGCCTTTCCTACGAGCAGTACTTC.

The DNA for the CDR3 is TGCGCCAGCAGCTTGTCACTTAACACCGGGGAGCTGTTTTTT. Encoded protein: CASSLSLNTGELFF. The chain joins TRBV5-1 to TRBJ2-2, with D unclear. The CDR3 runs 14 residues. Trimming cost V 1 base and J 2 bases, with 6 bases left between them. Germline CDR1 SGHRS, CDR2 YFSETQ.

This clone has just a few counts. The chain joins TRBV5-4 to TRBJ2-7, with 7 bases identical to TRBD2. The length of the CDR3 is 15 residues. Germline V gene lookup returns CDR1 SGHNT and CDR2 YYREEE (reference sequence). J lost 2 bases, V lost 4 bases, and 9 bases had no gene match. CDR3 sequence: CASSKTGTTTYEQYF. The CDR3 DNA sequence: TGTGCCAGCAGCAAAACCGGGACTACAACCTACGAGCAGTACTTC.

The V call is TRBV6-5, the J call TRBJ2-7; 7 positions match TRBD1. Unmatched junction bases numbered 3, after V lost 0 bases and J lost 1 base. Germline CDR1 and CDR2: MNHEY and SVGAGI. This CDR3 contains 15 residues. CDR3 loop: CASSYSNRGSYEQYF. DNA for the CDR3: TGTGCCAGCAGTTACTCGAACAGGGGTTCCTACGAGCAGTACTTC.

This chain joins TRBV5-1 and TRBJ1-1; D remains unclear. The V gene's germline CDR1 is SGHRS and CDR2 YFSETQ. CDR3 size: 15 residues. Trimming stripped 4 bases from V and 2 bases from J, with 15 bases between. For the CDR3, the DNA is TGCGCCAGCAGCCTCTTCTCACTCCTTAACACTGAAGCTTTCTTT. The encoded protein is CASSLFSLLNTEAFF.

V is TRBV6-5 and J is TRBJ2-7; 9 bases fit TRBD2. This CDR3 comprises 13 residues. With V trimmed by 6 bases and J by 7 bases, 7 bases remained unmatched. The germline gives CDR1 MNHEY, CDR2 SVGAGI. In DNA form, the CDR3 reads TGTGCCAGCAGCCCAGGACTAGCGCGGGAGCAGTACTTC. It encodes CASSPGLAREQYF.

This chain uses TRBV15 with TRBJ2-7; a possible D gene is TRBD2 (5 bases). Trimming left V 1 base short and J 7 bases short, with 11 bases between. CDR3 size: 13 residues. From germline, CDR1 is LNHNV and CDR2 YYDKDF (reference sequence). CDR3 nucleotide sequence: TGTGCCACCAGCAGAGTTCTAGCCCGTGAGCAGTACTTC. Residues: CATSRVLAREQYF.